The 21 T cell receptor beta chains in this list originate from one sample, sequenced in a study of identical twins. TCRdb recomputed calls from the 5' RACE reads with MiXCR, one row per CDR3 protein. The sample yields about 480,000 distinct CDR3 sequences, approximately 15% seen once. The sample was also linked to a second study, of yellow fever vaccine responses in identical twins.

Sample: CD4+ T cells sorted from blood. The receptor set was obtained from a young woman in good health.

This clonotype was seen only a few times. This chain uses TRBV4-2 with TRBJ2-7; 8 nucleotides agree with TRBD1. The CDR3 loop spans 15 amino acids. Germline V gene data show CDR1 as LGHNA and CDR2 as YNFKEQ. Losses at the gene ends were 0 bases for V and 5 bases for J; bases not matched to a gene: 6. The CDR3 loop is CASSQDLRGHNEQYF. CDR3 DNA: TGTGCCAGCAGCCAAGATCTCAGGGGGCATAACGAGCAGTACTTC.

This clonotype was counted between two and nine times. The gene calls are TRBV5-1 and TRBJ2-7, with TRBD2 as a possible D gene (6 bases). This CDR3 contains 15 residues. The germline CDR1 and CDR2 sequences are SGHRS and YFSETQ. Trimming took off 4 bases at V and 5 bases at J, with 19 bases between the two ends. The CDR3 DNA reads TGCGCCAGCAGCCGGGTCGTGGGGGGAACCGACGAGCAGTACTTC. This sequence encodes CASSRVVGGTDEQYF.

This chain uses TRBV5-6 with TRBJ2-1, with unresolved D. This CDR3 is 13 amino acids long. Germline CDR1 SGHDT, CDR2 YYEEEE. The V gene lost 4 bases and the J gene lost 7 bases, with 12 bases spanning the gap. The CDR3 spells CASSPAPPNEQFF. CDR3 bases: TGTGCCAGCAGCCCGGCCCCCCCTAATGAGCAGTTCTTC.

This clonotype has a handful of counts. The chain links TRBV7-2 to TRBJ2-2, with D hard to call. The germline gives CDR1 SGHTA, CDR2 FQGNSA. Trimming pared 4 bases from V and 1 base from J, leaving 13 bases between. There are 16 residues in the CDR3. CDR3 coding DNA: TGTGCCAGCAGCTCCCTAAAGCGCGTGAACACCGGGGAGCTGTTTTTT. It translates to CASSSLKRVNTGELFF.

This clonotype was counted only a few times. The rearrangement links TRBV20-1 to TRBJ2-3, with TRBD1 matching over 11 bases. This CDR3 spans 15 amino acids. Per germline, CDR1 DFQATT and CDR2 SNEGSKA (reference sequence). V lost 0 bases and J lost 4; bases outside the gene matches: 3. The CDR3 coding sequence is TGCAGTGCTAGAGAGGGGACAGGGGGAGCAGATACGCAGTATTTT. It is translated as CSAREGTGGADTQYF.

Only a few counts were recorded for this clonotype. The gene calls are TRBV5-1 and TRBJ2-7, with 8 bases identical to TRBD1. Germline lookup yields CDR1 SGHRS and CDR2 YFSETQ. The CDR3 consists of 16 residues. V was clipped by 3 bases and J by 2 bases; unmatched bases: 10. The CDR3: CASSSTGTGNTYEQYF. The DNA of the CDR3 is TGCGCCAGCAGCTCTACCGGGACAGGAAATACCTACGAGCAGTACTTC.

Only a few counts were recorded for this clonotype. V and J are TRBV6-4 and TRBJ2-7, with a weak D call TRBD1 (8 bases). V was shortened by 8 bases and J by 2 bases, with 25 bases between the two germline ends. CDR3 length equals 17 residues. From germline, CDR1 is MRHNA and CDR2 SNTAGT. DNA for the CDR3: TGTGCCAGCGCCCGAAGGATACAGGGGGGGAACCCCTACGAGCAGTACTTC. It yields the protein CASARRIQGGNPYEQYF.

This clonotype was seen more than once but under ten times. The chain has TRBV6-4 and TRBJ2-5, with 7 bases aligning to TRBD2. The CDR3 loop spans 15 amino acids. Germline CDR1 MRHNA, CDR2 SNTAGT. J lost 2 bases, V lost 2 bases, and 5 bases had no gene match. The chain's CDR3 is CASSDAKGLQETQYF. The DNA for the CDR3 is TGTGCCAGCAGTGACGCCAAGGGACTACAAGAGACCCAGTACTTC.

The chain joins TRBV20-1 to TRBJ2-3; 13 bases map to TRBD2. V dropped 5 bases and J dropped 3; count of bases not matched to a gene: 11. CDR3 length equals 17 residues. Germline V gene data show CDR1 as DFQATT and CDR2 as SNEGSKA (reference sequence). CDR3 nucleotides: TGCAGTGCTCACACTAGCGGGAGGGCCCTCGGAACAGATACGCAGTATTTT. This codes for CSAHTSGRALGTDTQYF.

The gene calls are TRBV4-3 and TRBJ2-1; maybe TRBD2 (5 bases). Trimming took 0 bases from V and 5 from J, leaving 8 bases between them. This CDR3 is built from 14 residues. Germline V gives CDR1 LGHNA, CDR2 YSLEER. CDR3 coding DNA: TGCGCCAGCAGCCAAGAGGGGAGACACAATGAGCAGTTCTTC. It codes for CASSQEGRHNEQFF.

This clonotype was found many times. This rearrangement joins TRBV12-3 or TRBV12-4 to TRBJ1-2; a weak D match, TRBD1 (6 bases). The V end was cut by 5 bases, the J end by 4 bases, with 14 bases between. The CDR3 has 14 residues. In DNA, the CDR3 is TGTGCCAGCAGTACAACAGGGTCGGGCTATGGCTACACCTTC. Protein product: CASSTTGSGYGYTF.

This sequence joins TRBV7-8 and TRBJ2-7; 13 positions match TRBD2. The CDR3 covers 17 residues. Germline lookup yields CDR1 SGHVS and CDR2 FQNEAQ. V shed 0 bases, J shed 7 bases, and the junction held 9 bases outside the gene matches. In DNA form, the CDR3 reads TGTGCCAGCAGCTTAGCCCCACAACTAGCGGGGGGGTTTGAGCAGTACTTC. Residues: CASSLAPQLAGGFEQYF.

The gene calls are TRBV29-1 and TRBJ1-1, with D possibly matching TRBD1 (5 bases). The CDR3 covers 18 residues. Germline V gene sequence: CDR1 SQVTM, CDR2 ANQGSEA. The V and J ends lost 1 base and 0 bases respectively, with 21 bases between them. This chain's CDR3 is CSVEGPLGGSYLNTEAFF. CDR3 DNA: TGCAGCGTTGAAGGTCCGCTCGGGGGGTCTTATCTGAACACTGAAGCTTTCTTT. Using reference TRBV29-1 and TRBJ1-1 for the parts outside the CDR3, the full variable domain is SAVISQKPSRDICQRGTSLTIQCQVDSQVTMMFWYRQQPGQSLTLIATANQGSEATYESGFVIDKFPISRPNLTFSTLTVSNMSPEDSSIYLCSVEGPLGGSYLNTEAFFGQGTRLTVV.

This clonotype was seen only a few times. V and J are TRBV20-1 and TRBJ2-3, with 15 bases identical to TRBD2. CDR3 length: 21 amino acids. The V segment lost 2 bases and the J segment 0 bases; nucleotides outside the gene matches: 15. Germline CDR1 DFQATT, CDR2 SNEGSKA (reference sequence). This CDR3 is CSARRNFAGTSGGLSTDTQYF. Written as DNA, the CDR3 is TGCAGTGCTAGAAGAAACTTCGCCGGGACTAGCGGGGGGCTCAGCACAGATACGCAGTATTTT.

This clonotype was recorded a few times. The CDR3 loop is CASSAPLAGVINEQFF. Written as DNA, the CDR3 is TGTGCCAGCAGTGCCCCACTAGCGGGAGTAATCAATGAGCAGTTCTTC. The genes are TRBV12-3 or TRBV12-4 and TRBJ2-1; 11 positions match TRBD2. The CDR3 is 16 amino acids. Losses at the gene ends were 5 bases for V and 6 bases for J; bases not matched to a gene: 9.

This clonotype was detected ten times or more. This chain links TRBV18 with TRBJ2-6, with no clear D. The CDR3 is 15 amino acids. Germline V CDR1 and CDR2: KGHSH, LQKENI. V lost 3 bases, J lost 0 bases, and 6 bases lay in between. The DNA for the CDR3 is TGTGCCAGCTCACCCCAAAGCTCTGGGGCCAACGTCCTGACTTTC. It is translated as CASSPQSSGANVLTF.

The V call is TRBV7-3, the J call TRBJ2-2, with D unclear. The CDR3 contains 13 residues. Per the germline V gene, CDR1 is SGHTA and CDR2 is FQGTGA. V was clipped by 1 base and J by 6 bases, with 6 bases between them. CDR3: CASSLKIPGELFF. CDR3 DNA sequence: TGTGCCAGCAGCTTAAAAATCCCCGGGGAGCTGTTTTTT.

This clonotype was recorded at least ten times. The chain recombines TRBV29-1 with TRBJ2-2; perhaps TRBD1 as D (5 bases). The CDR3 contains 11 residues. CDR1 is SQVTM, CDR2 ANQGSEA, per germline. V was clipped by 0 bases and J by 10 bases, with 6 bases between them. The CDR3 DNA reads TGCAGCGTTGAAGAAGGACAGGAGCTGTTTTTT. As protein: CSVEEGQELFF.

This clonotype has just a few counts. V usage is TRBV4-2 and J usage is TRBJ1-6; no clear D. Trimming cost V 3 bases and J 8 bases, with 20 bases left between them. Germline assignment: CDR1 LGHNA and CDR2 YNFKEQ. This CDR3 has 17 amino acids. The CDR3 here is CASSHPTEKGKYSPLHF. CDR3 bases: TGTGCCAGCAGCCATCCTACGGAGAAAGGGAAGTATTCACCCCTCCACTTT.

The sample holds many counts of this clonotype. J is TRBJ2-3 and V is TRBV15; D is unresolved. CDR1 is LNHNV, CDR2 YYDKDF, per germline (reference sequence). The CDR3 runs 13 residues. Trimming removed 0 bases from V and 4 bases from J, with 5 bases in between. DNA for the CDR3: TGTGCCACCAGCAGAGATCCGCCAGATACGCAGTATTTT. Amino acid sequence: CATSRDPPDTQYF.

Here the CDR3 DNA reads TGTGCCAGCAGCTCCCGGACTTGGACAGATACGCAGTATTTT. It encodes CASSSRTWTDTQYF. The chain has TRBV7-9 and TRBJ2-3; D is possibly TRBD2 (5 bases). CDR1 is SEHNR and CDR2 is FQNEAQ in the germline V gene (reference sequence). The CDR3 sequence is 14 residues long. V lost 4 bases to trimming and J lost 3 bases, with 11 bases between them. The full variable domain, in which reference TRBV7-9 and TRBJ2-3 provide the parts outside the CDR3, is DTGVSQNPRHKITKRGQNVTFRCDPISEHNRLYWYRQTLGQGPEFLTYFQNEAQLEKSRLLSDRFSAERPKGSFSTLEIQRTEQGDSAMYLCASSSRTWTDTQYFGPGTRLTVL.